The 2 T cell receptor beta chains below were found in one sample sequenced in a study of cytomegalovirus exposure and HLA in healthy donors. The PCR contained 60 Vbeta and 13 Jbeta primers. Produced via immunoSEQ multiplex PCR; TCRdb's table is partial and in-frame only. The table shows approximately 150,000 clones, with roughly 81% occurring only once. Sequenced sample: PBMCs. The receptor source for this set is a woman between 45 and 60 years old in good health and CMV-seronegative.

This sequence joins TRBV5-1 and TRBJ2-1; D is ambiguous. The CDR3 sequence is 14 residues long. Germline CDR1 SGHRS, CDR2 YFSETQ. Trimming removed 0 bases at V and 9 bases at J, with 13 bases between. The CDR3 nucleotides are TGCGCCAGCAGCTTGGAGAACCCATGGAGTGAGCAGTTCTTC. It encodes CASSLENPWSEQFF. The full variable domain, rest sourced from reference TRBV5-1 and TRBJ2-1, is KAGVTQTPRYLIKTRGQQVTLSCSPISGHRSVSWYQQTPGQGLQFLFEYFSETQRNKGNFPGRFSGRQFSNSRSEMNVSTLELGDSALYLCASSLENPWSEQFFGPGTRLTVL.

This chain joins TRBV9 and TRBJ2-6; a weak D match, TRBD2 (6 bases). V was trimmed by 4 bases and J by 2 bases, leaving 19 bases between them. The CDR3 runs to 18 residues. The germline V gene has CDR1 SGDLS and CDR2 YYNGEE. The CDR3 is CASSKEEGVVAGANVLTF. For the CDR3, the DNA is TGTGCCAGCAGCAAAGAGGAGGGAGTAGTGGCTGGGGCCAACGTCCTGACTTTC.